A selection of T cell receptor beta chains follows, all from one sample in a study of shared clonotypes between healthy human individuals. Method: immunoSEQ multiplex PCR; TCRdb's copy keeps in-frame clones and lacks some. The profile shows about 2,100,000 clones, about 93% of them singletons. The sample taken for sequencing was naive CD8+ T cells from PBMCs. These receptors were taken from a man younger than 35 in good health. Some clones in this sample may be carry-over from other donors' samples. Both conserved end residues are part of each CDR3. D genes are given only for firm matches. Clone size, where shown, is once, few, many, or a class for clones that have expanded.

.,TRBJ2-2,once,TRBV28,15,TGTGCCAGCACCACGCGGGGTTCGAACACCGGGGAGCTGTTTTTT,CASTTRGSNTGELFF
.,TRBJ2-2,few,TRBV27,14,TGTGCCAGCAGTTTTACCGGGGGAGCCGGGGAGCTGTTTTTT,CASSFTGGAGELFF
TRBD1,TRBJ1-1,few,TRBV6-1,12,TGTGCCAGCAGGACAGGGGACACTGAAGCTTTCTTT,CASRTGDTEAFF
.,TRBJ2-5,.,TRBV27,17,TGTGCCAGCAGTTTAATTGCAACGACAGGTCATCCGGAGACCCAGTACTTC,CASSLIATTGHPETQYF
TRBD1,TRBJ2-2,.,TRBV6-5,16,TGTGCCAGCAGTTTTCTATGGGACAGTTTTACCGGGGAGCTGTTTTTT,CASSFLWDSFTGELFF
TRBD1,TRBJ1-4,.,TRBV13,15,TGTGCCAGCAGCTTAGTGGGACAGGGACCGGAAAAACTGTTTTTT,CASSLVGQGPEKLFF
TRBD2,TRBJ2-7,.,TRBV10-2,13,TGCGCCAGTACTAGCGGGAGTCCCCAGGGGCAGTACTTC,CASTSGSPQGQYF
.,TRBJ2-5,.,TRBV2,17,TGTGCCAGCAGTGAAGTAGGGTTGGGAATTAAACAAGAGACCCAGTACTTC,CASSEVGLGIKQETQYF
.,TRBJ2-3,.,TRBV29-1,16,TGCAGCGTTGAAGTCGGCAGAGCTCTACGAACAGATACGCAGTATTTT,CSVEVGRALRTDTQYF
TRBD2,TRBJ2-1,.,TRBV11-2,19,TGTGCCAGCAGCTTAGTCGGGACTAGCGGACGAGTGTCCTACAATGAGCAGTTCTTC,CASSLVGTSGRVSYNEQFF
TRBD1,TRBJ2-5,.,TRBV14,16,TGTGCCAGCAGCCAAGGGCGACAGGGCCTCCAAGAGACCCAGTACTTC,CASSQGRQGLQETQYF
.,TRBJ2-5,.,TRBV5-6,13,TGTGCCAGCAGCTTGGGGGGCCCTCGCGCCCAGTACTTC,CASSLGGPRAQYF
.,TRBJ1-1,.,TRBV11-2,18,TGTGCCAGCAGCTTAGTTGTGAGTATCGAACTGGGGAACACTGAAGCTTTCTTT,CASSLVVSIELGNTEAFF
.,TRBJ1-1,.,TRBV11-2,12,TGTGCCAGCAGCCACCTGAACACTGAAGCTTTCTTT,CASSHLNTEAFF
TRBD1,TRBJ2-7,.,TRBV7-2,15,TGTGCCAGCAGCTTAATCGGGACAGGATCCTACGAGCAGTACTTC,CASSLIGTGSYEQYF
.,TRBJ1-1,.,TRBV11-2,13,TGTGCCAGCAGCTTAGAGGCGCGGGCCGAAGCTTTCTTT,CASSLEARAEAFF
.,TRBJ2-7,.,TRBV11-2,14,TGTGCCAGCAGCTTGGTTCTCCGCTCGTGGGAGCAGTACTTC,CASSLVLRSWEQYF
.,TRBJ1-2,.,TRBV25-1,13,TGTACCAGACCCACCTACCGGAGCTATGGCTACACCTTC,CTRPTYRSYGYTF
TRBD1,TRBJ2-3,.,TRBV7-9,14,TGTGCCAGCAGCCCCAGGGGGCGCCCAGATACGCAGTATTTT,CASSPRGRPDTQYF
TRBD1,TRBJ2-7,.,TRBV9,15,TGTGCCAGCAGCAGTAGCGGACAGGGTTTCTACGAGCAGTACTTC,CASSSSGQGFYEQYF
.,TRBJ1-2,.,TRBV21-1,13,TGTGCCAGCAGCAAAGCGGTAGGGTCTCAGCCGTCCTTC,CASSKAVGSQPSF
.,TRBJ2-5,.,TRBV27,15,TGTGCCAGCAGTTTATCGTCTGGGTCGGAAGAGACCCAGTACTTC,CASSLSSGSEETQYF
.,TRBJ2-1,.,TRBV27,15,TGTGCCAGCAGTTTAGGTCGGAAGGTAGTGAGTGAGCAGTTCTTC,CASSLGRKVVSEQFF
.,TRBJ2-1,.,TRBV5-1,15,TGCGCCAGCAGCCGCCGGGACACCTCCTACAATGAGCAGTTCTTC,CASSRRDTSYNEQFF
.,TRBJ2-7,once,TRBV4-2,15,TGTGCCAGCAGCCAAGATCCGGCAGGATCGTACGAGCAGTACTTC,CASSQDPAGSYEQYF
.,TRBJ2-7,.,TRBV5-1,16,TGCGCCAGCAGCTTAGGGGGAGCTGGGGGAAACTACGAGCAGTACTTC,CASSLGGAGGNYEQYF
TRBD1,TRBJ1-5,once,TRBV28,15,TGTGCCAGCAGTTTAGACAGGGGAATCAATCAGCCCCAGCATTTT,CASSLDRGINQPQHF
.,TRBJ2-4,.,TRBV19,15,TGTGCCAGTAGTATAGTAGGCGGCAGGGAAAACATTCAGTACTTC,CASSIVGGRENIQYF
.,TRBJ1-2,.,TRBV6-6,14,TGTGCCAGCAGTTACCGGGACGGTCAGGAAGGCTACACCTTC,CASSYRDGQEGYTF
TRBD2,TRBJ2-3,.,TRBV28,17,TGTGCCAGCACCGTTGGAAGACTAGCGGGAGGCACAGATACGCAGTATTTT,CASTVGRLAGGTDTQYF
.,TRBJ1-4,.,TRBV7-2,14,TGTGCCAGCAGCTTTGGGGGACCGCAGGTCCCGCTGTTTTTT,CASSFGGPQVPLFF